This TCR beta chain is from a study of blood T cell repertoires in COVID-19. Study in general: Researchers got acute and convalescent COVID-19 samples from the United States, Italy and Spain. PBMCs, B-cell-depleted T cells, or T cells provided the cDNA or gDNA that made up the material.

Some clones are missing from TCRdb's copy, which holds only in-frame ones; the method was immunoSEQ multiplex PCR. The profile covers 200,000 to 250,000 clones, with roughly 85% appearing a single time and approximately 8.6% taken by the ten largest. The CDR3 has 14 amino acids. Germline CDR1 reads LNHDA; CDR2 reads SQIVND (reference sequence). The V and J ends lost 6 bases and 6 bases, in that order; junction bases with no gene match: 3. The sequenced sample was PBMCs or T cells enriched from blood (not recorded which). This TCR was sampled from a woman in her fifties or sixties with acute COVID-19. This chain joins TRBV19 and TRBJ2-1; 12 bases line up with TRBD2. The chain's CDR3 is CASSASGGANEQFF. The CDR3 coding sequence is TGTGCCAGTAGCGCTAGCGGGGGGGCCAATGAGCAGTTCTTC.